Below are 8 T cell receptor beta chains sequenced from a single sample in a study of Graves' ophthalmopathy and Graves' hyperthyroidism. Amplification targeted the TCR beta CDR3 regions, with RNA transcripts as the source material. Investigators did first-round RT-PCR with HTBI primers, then second-round multiplex PCR. TCRdb processed the multiplex PCR reads anew with MiXCR; each CDR3 protein has one entry. The sample has about 480,000 distinct CDR3 sequences, around an eighth seen once; the top ten hold over 7.5%. Sequenced input: blood. These receptors came from a woman in her twenties or thirties with Graves' ophthalmopathy.

This clonotype was counted at least ten times. The chain links TRBV4-2 to TRBJ1-2; 7 bases agree with TRBD1. The germline V gene has CDR1 LGHNA and CDR2 YNFKEQ. This CDR3 has 17 residues. V lost 0 bases to trimming and J lost 2 bases; unmatched junction nucleotides: 9. CDR3 nucleotides: TGTGCCAGCAGCCAAGACGAGATCGTACAGGGGAACTATGGCTACACCTTC. It encodes CASSQDEIVQGNYGYTF.

This clonotype was recorded at least ten times. The junction and the germline gene differ at one end; a read error may be behind it. The chain couples TRBV3-1 to TRBJ2-4; D is perhaps TRBD1 (6 bases). The CDR3 extends over 15 amino acids. Germline V lookup: CDR1 LGHDT, CDR2 YNNKEL (reference sequence). CDR3 coding DNA: TGTGCCAGCAGCCGGTGGGGGCCAGCCCAAAACATTCAGTACTTC. Translating gives CASSRWGPAQNIQYF. Using reference TRBV3-1 and TRBJ2-4 for the parts outside the CDR3, the full variable domain is DTAVSQTPKYLVTQMGNDKSIKCEQNLGHDTMYWYKQDSKKFLKIMFSYNNKELIINETVPNRFSPKSPDKAHLNLHINSLELGDSAVYFCASSRWGPAQNIQYFGAGTRLSVL.

A remark on this clonotype: This may be a read error, as it is one base from a much larger clone. V and J are TRBV5-5 and TRBJ1-1; D unresolved. V shed 0 bases and J shed 3 bases, with 12 bases lying between them. The CDR3 contains 15 residues. Germline loops: CDR1 SGHKS, CDR2 YYEKEE (reference sequence). The CDR3 is CASSLEWQLDTEAFF. The CDR3 nucleotides read TGTGCCAGCAGCTTGGAGTGGCAGCTGGACACTGAAGCTTTCTTT.

There are many counts of this clonotype. J is TRBJ2-3 and V is TRBV6-4, with TRBD2 matching 8 bases. J gave up 1 base and V 6 bases, and 9 bases lay outside the gene matches. This CDR3 spans 16 amino acids. Germline assignment: CDR1 MRHNA and CDR2 SNTAGT. The CDR3 coding sequence is TGTGCCAGCAGGTTCGTAGCGGGAAAGGGCACAGATACGCAGTATTTT. This sequence encodes CASRFVAGKGTDTQYF.

This chain connects TRBV12-3 or TRBV12-4 to TRBJ2-7; 8 bases are shared with TRBD2. CDR3 size: 15 residues. Losses at the gene ends were 3 bases for V and 6 bases for J; bases not matched to a gene: 10. CDR3 loop: CASSFGGDLFSEQYF. In nucleotides, the CDR3 is TGTGCCAGCAGTTTCGGGGGGGACCTGTTTTCCGAGCAGTACTTC.

This rearrangement joins TRBV12-5 to TRBJ2-5, with D maybe TRBD1 (5 bases). Trimming removed 6 bases from V and 2 bases from J, with 10 bases in between. The length of the CDR3 is 13 residues. Germline CDR1 reads LGHNT; CDR2 reads FRNRAP. CDR3 DNA sequence: TGTGCTAGTGGGCGGACAAATCAAGAGACCCAGTACTTC. Its translation is CASGRTNQETQYF. Looking up the rest from reference TRBV12-5 and TRBJ2-5 gives the full variable domain: DARVTQTPRHKVTEMGQEVTMRCQPILGHNTVFWYRQTMMQGLELLAYFRNRAPLDDSGMPKDRFSAEMPDATLATLKIQPSEPRDSAVYFCASGRTNQETQYFGPGTRLLVL.

As for this clonotype: Possible read error: a much larger clone is one base away. The chain links TRBV2 to TRBJ1-6; D gene unclear. CDR3 length: 13 residues. In germline, CDR1 is SNHLY, CDR2 FYNNEI. CDR3 amino acids: CASSEEKSSPPHF. For the CDR3, the DNA is TGTGCCAGCAGTGAAGAAAAGAGTTCACCCCCCCACTTT.

This clonotype was seen at least ten times. The chain combines TRBV19 with TRBJ1-1, with D unclear. Trimming left V 4 bases short and J 1 base short, with 13 bases between. Germline values: CDR1 LNHDA, CDR2 SQIVND (reference sequence). The CDR3 has 15 residues. The CDR3 DNA follows: TGTGCCAGTAGTAACCAAAGGACGGGGAACACTGAAGCTTTCTTT. As protein: CASSNQRTGNTEAFF.